Presented here are 19 T cell receptor beta chains from one specimen sequenced in a study of blood T cell repertoires in COVID-19. Some clones are missing from TCRdb's copy, which holds only in-frame ones; the method was immunoSEQ multiplex PCR. This sample yields some 89,000 clones, of which about 80% are seen a single time; roughly 6.6% belongs to the top ten. The sample comprised peripheral blood. The receptors stem from a man between 65 and 85 years old with acute or convalescent COVID-19.

V is TRBV9 and J is TRBJ1-6; 7 positions agree with TRBD1. The CDR3 is made up of 16 amino acids. With 3 bases clipped from V and 7 bases from J, the junction kept 10 bases outside the gene matches. CDR1 is SGDLS, CDR2 YYNGEE, per germline. The CDR3 nucleotides read TGTGCCAGCAGCGCAGACAGGGAGGCTGGGAATTCACCCCTCCACTTT. Its translation: CASSADREAGNSPLHF.

The CDR3, as DNA: TGTGCCATTAGCGACAGGGGAAAAGACTACACCTTC. Its translation is CAISDRGKDYTF. The V gene is TRBV10-3, the J gene TRBJ1-2; 8 nucleotides match TRBD1. J lost 10 bases, V lost 9 bases, and 10 bases had no gene match. CDR3 length: 12 amino acids. Germline V gene lookup returns CDR1 ENHRY and CDR2 SYGVKD.

The genes are TRBV5-1 and TRBJ2-3, with 8 nucleotides matching TRBD2. Trimming at V came to 7 bases and at J to 1 base, leaving 5 bases not matched to a gene. Germline lookup yields CDR1 SGHRS and CDR2 YFSETQ. The CDR3 sequence is 14 residues long. CDR3 in amino acids: CASSGLAGTDTQYF. In DNA form, the CDR3 reads TGCGCCAGCTCCGGACTAGCCGGCACAGATACGCAGTATTTT.

DNA of the CDR3: TGTGCCAGCAAGGACAGGGAAGAGACCCAGTACTTC. Translated: CASKDREETQYF. This sequence joins TRBV5-4 and TRBJ2-5, with 8 bases matching TRBD1. J gave up 3 bases and V 6 bases, and 1 base lay outside the gene matches. The CDR3 contains 12 residues. Germline V gene data show CDR1 as SGHNT and CDR2 as YYREEE (reference sequence).

The chain is built from TRBV7-8 and TRBJ1-4, with 7 nucleotides matching TRBD1. V gave up 1 base and J gave up 0 bases; unmatched junction bases: 8. The CDR3 spans 18 residues. The V gene's germline CDR1 is SGHVS and CDR2 FQNEAQ. The CDR3 loop is CASSLEGDSRTTNEKLFF. In DNA form, the CDR3 reads TGTGCCAGCAGCTTAGAGGGGGACAGTCGAACAACTAATGAAAAACTGTTTTTT. Looking up the rest from reference TRBV7-8 and TRBJ1-4 gives the full variable domain: GAGVSQSPRYKVAKRGQDVALRCDPISGHVSLFWYQQALGQGPEFLTYFQNEAQLDKSGLPSDRFFAERPEGSVSTLKIQRTQQEDSAVYLCASSLEGDSRTTNEKLFFGSGTQLSVL.

The chain carries TRBV19 and TRBJ1-2, with TRBD1 as a possible D gene (6 bases). V gave up 3 bases and J gave up 5 bases, with 13 bases separating them. Germline-derived CDR1 and CDR2 are LNHDA and SQIVND (reference sequence). The CDR3 totals 14 residues. CDR3 in DNA: TGTGCCAGTAGTATTATGGACAGCCAGTATGGCTACACCTTC. Encoded protein: CASSIMDSQYGYTF.

The chain carries TRBV7-2 and TRBJ2-1; 8 bases fit TRBD2. The V gene's germline CDR1 is SGHTA and CDR2 FQGNSA. After removal of 2 bases from V and 0 bases from J, the junction contained 9 bases not matched to a gene. CDR3 length equals 18 residues. DNA of the CDR3: TGTGCCAGCAGCTTATCTCCGGGAGGGATAAGCTCCTACAATGAGCAGTTCTTC. Its translation is CASSLSPGGISSYNEQFF.

This sequence joins TRBV19 and TRBJ1-5, with TRBD1 identical over 9 bases. This CDR3 is 14 amino acids long. The junction had 7 bases not matched to a gene; V was cut back by 6 bases and J by 7 bases. Germline CDR1 is LNHDA and CDR2 is SQIVND (reference sequence). The CDR3 loop is CASRYRDRAQPQHF. In DNA form, the CDR3 reads TGTGCCAGTAGGTACCGGGACAGGGCGCAGCCCCAGCATTTT.

The CDR3 here is CASSQEILNTGELFF. The CDR3 DNA is TGTGCCAGCAGCCAGGAGATTTTGAACACCGGGGAGCTGTTTTTT. The chain joins TRBV3-1 (or the pseudogene TRBV3-2) to TRBJ2-2, with no clear D. This CDR3 spans 15 amino acids. The V and J ends lost 3 bases and 1 base respectively, with 9 bases between them. The V gene's germline CDR1 is LGHDT and CDR2 YNNKEL (reference sequence).

The J gene is TRBJ1-1, the V gene TRBV7-9; D is possibly TRBD1 (6 bases). The CDR3 runs to 14 residues. The germline gives CDR1 SEHNR, CDR2 FQNEAQ (reference sequence). The V and J ends lost 5 bases and 4 bases respectively, with 14 bases between them. The CDR3 protein is CASSRTGYSTEAFF. The CDR3 nucleotides are TGTGCCAGCAGCCGCACAGGGTATAGCACTGAAGCTTTCTTT.

The rearrangement links TRBV29-1 to TRBJ2-5, with 7 positions matching TRBD2. CDR3 length: 13 amino acids. Germline CDR1 reads SQVTM; CDR2 reads ANQGSEA. With 6 bases clipped from V and 1 base from J, the junction kept 5 bases outside the gene matches. The CDR3 reads CSVHGGSQETQYF. CDR3 nucleotide sequence: TGCAGCGTCCACGGGGGGAGCCAAGAGACCCAGTACTTC.

This chain joins TRBV10-2 and TRBJ2-5; D is undetermined. The V end lost 5 bases, the J end lost 5 bases, and 12 bases lay between the germline ends. Germline loops: CDR1 WSHSY, CDR2 SAAADI. The CDR3 sequence is 13 residues long. The CDR3, as DNA: TGCGCCAGCAGTCGTTCCGTCTCGGAGACCCAGTACTTC. This encodes CASSRSVSETQYF.

The V and J genes are TRBV20-1 and TRBJ1-2, with D possibly being TRBD1 (5 bases). The CDR3 sequence is 11 residues long. Looked up from germline, CDR1 is DFQATT and CDR2 is SNEGSKA (reference sequence). V was pared by 6 bases and J by 8 bases, with 13 bases between. CDR3 loop: CSAPRVGGYTF. The CDR3 region has the DNA TGCAGTGCCCCCAGGGTCGGGGGCTACACCTTC.

The chain combines TRBV12-3 or TRBV12-4 with TRBJ1-1; TRBD1 is a possible D gene (5 bases). V lost 5 bases to trimming and J lost 5 bases, with 12 bases between them. The CDR3 loop spans 13 amino acids. For the CDR3, the DNA is TGTGCCAGCAGTCAGCTCAGGGTGACTGAAGCTTTCTTT. Translated: CASSQLRVTEAFF.

This clone occurred once. The J gene is TRBJ1-6, the V gene TRBV30, with D perhaps TRBD1 (5 bases). The CDR3 runs 13 residues. Germline values: CDR1 GTSNPN, CDR2 SVGIG (reference sequence). Trimming took off 4 bases at V and 3 bases at J, with 7 bases between the two ends. The CDR3 loop reads CAWKTDYNSPLHF. CDR3 sequence (DNA): TGTGCCTGGAAGACAGACTATAATTCACCCCTCCACTTT.

This rearrangement joins TRBV5-3 to TRBJ1-5; 7 bases are shared with TRBD1. TRBV5-3 carries the ORF label, with uncertain function. The CDR3 runs to 14 residues. Trimming removed 3 bases from V and 5 bases from J; junction bases left unmatched: 5. The CDR3 bases are TGTGCCAGAAGCTCCACAGGGGCGGATCAGCCCCAGCATTTT. The encoded protein is CARSSTGADQPQHF.

The chain is built from TRBV2 and TRBJ2-2; D gene unclear. The V gene lost 2 bases and the J gene lost 8 bases, with 9 bases spanning the gap. The germline V gene encodes CDR1 SNHLY and CDR2 FYNNEI. CDR3 length: 13 residues. The CDR3 is CASSELTFGELFF. The CDR3 nucleotides read TGTGCCAGCAGTGAATTGACTTTTGGGGAGCTGTTTTTT.

This chain joins TRBV19 and TRBJ1-4; D unresolved. The CDR3 runs 14 residues. The V gene's germline CDR1 is LNHDA and CDR2 SQIVND (reference sequence). Trimming removed 5 bases from V and 5 bases from J, with 12 bases in between. The DNA of the CDR3 is TGTGCCAGTAGTGTGAGGTCGGGGAATGAAAAACTGTTTTTT. Translated, it gives CASSVRSGNEKLFF.

The V gene is TRBV29-1, the J gene TRBJ2-5; 7 bases fit TRBD2. V was clipped by 5 bases and J by 5 bases; unmatched bases: 5. The V gene's germline CDR1 is SQVTM and CDR2 ANQGSEA. The CDR3 has 12 residues. Written as DNA, the CDR3 is TGCAGCGTTCCGGGGGGACGGGAGACCCAGTACTTC. This sequence encodes CSVPGGRETQYF.